Listed below are T cell receptor beta chains from one sample, sequenced in a study of cytomegalovirus exposure and HLA in healthy donors. Clones were read by immunoSEQ multiplex PCR, and TCRdb kept only the in-frame ones, dropping some. The sample includes roughly 60,000 clones, 90% to 95% of them seen just once. Sequencing was performed on PBMCs. These receptor sequences come from a young man in good health and CMV-seronegative. Both conserved end residues are part of each CDR3. A D gene is named only where the DNA matches it firmly. Size is omitted from some rows. Given values are once, few, many or a class for expanded clones.

.	TRBV27	.	TRBJ1-1	TGTGCCAGCAGTTCCGAAGGGGCGCTGAACACTGAAGCTTTCTTT	CASSSEGALNTEAFF
.	TRBV11-2	TRBD2	TRBJ2-7	TGTGCCAGCAGCTTAGCAGCGGGAGGATCCTACGAGCAGTACTTC	CASSLAAGGSYEQYF
.	TRBV30	TRBD1	TRBJ1-1	TGTGCCTGGACGGGGGACAGGCGCAAAGGCACTGAAGCTTTCTTT	CAWTGDRRKGTEAFF
.	TRBV4-3	.	TRBJ2-2	TGCGCCAGCAGCCAAGATCGAGCGAACACCGGGGAGCTGTTTTTT	CASSQDRANTGELFF
.	TRBV7-8	.	TRBJ2-2	TGTGCCAGCAGCCCTTCCACCGGGGAGCTGTTTTTT	CASSPSTGELFF
.	TRBV21-1	.	TRBJ1-5	TGTGCCAGCAGCAAATTTAAAGGACAGCGATGGCATCAGCCCCAGCATTTT	CASSKFKGQRWHQPQHF
once	TRBV25-1	.	TRBJ2-7	TGTGCCAGCAGCGCGTCTAACTACGAGCAGTACTTC	CASSASNYEQYF
once	TRBV30	.	TRBJ2-1	TGTGCCTGGGGGGCGACCTACAATGAGCAGTTCTTC	CAWGATYNEQFF
.	TRBV19	TRBD1	TRBJ1-5	TGTGCCAGTAGTAGTATTCCGGGACAGGGTAATAATCAGCCCCAGCATTTT	CASSSIPGQGNNQPQHF
.	TRBV4-2	TRBD2	TRBJ2-1	TGTGCCAGCAGCCAAGTCGATAGCGGGGGCAATGAGCAGTTCTTC	CASSQVDSGGNEQFF
.	TRBV7-2	TRBD1	TRBJ2-7	TGTGCCAGCAGCTTAAGTTTGGTCGACAGGGTCGACGAGCAGTACTTC	CASSLSLVDRVDEQYF
.	TRBV19	TRBD1	TRBJ2-5	TGTGCCAGTATGGCCGGGACAGGGGGCCGTTTTAGAGAGACCCAGTACTTC	CASMAGTGGRFRETQYF
.	TRBV30	TRBD1	TRBJ2-3	TGTGCCTGGAGTACAGGGGGAATCACAGATACGCAGTATTTT	CAWSTGGITDTQYF
.	TRBV11-1	.	TRBJ2-3	TGTGCCAGCAGCTCGTACAGGGAAGGACAGGATACGCAGTATTTT	CASSSYREGQDTQYF
.	TRBV6-1	.	TRBJ1-4	TGTGCCAGCAGTGAATATATGATGGAGGCAGGATCTGCAACTAATGAAAAACTGTTTTTT	CASSEYMMEAGSATNEKLFF
once	TRBV11-2	.	TRBJ2-7	TGTGCCAGCAGCTTAGAGAGGAGGCTTAAGGAGCAGTACTTC	CASSLERRLKEQYF
.	TRBV4-3	.	TRBJ1-2	TGCGCCAGCAGCCAAGATTGGGCAGGGAATGGCTACACCTTC	CASSQDWAGNGYTF
few	TRBV6-1	.	TRBJ2-7	TGTGCCACCGCTAAGGGGACTGACTCCTACGAGCAGTACTTC	CATAKGTDSYEQYF
.	TRBV29-1	TRBD1	TRBJ1-3	TGCAGCGTTGATGGGTCAGGGGGTGGAAACACCATATATTTT	CSVDGSGGGNTIYF
.	TRBV18	.	TRBJ1-1	TGTGCCAGCTCAGCGGAGGGGAACACTGAAGCTTTCTTT	CASSAEGNTEAFF
.	TRBV7-9	.	TRBJ2-7	TGTGCCAGCAGCTTTGAAGGCGGCGAGCAGTACTTC	CASSFEGGEQYF
.	TRBV11-2	.	TRBJ2-1	TGTGCCAGCAGCTTAGATCACTTGGGGGGCAATGAGCAGTTCTTC	CASSLDHLGGNEQFF
.	TRBV7-2	.	TRBJ2-2	TGTGCCAGCAGGTCGGGACAAGTCCCCGGGGAGCTGTTTTTT	CASRSGQVPGELFF
.	TRBV6-5	.	TRBJ1-2	TGTGCCAGCCGGCCTCGGGGGAGTGGCTACACCTTC	CASRPRGSGYTF
.	TRBV18	TRBD1	TRBJ2-1	TGTGCCAGCTCACCACCGGGGACAGGGAGAGGCAATGAGCAGTTCTTC	CASSPPGTGRGNEQFF
.	TRBV6-6	TRBD1	TRBJ1-2	TGTGCCAGCAGTTACGGGGGACAGGGTAATGGCTACACCTTC	CASSYGGQGNGYTF
.	TRBV7-6	.	TRBJ2-7	TGTGCCAGCAGCCATCCAGCGGCTAGCGACTACGAGCAGTACTTC	CASSHPAASDYEQYF
.	TRBV9	TRBD1	TRBJ2-3	TGTGCCAGCAGCGTAACAGGGGGTACCACAGATACGCAGTATTTT	CASSVTGGTTDTQYF
.	TRBV5-4	.	TRBJ2-5	TGTGCCAGCAGCGACTCCCCAAACCGAGAGACCCAGTACTTC	CASSDSPNRETQYF
.	TRBV11-2	.	TRBJ2-4	TGTGCCAGCAGCTCCCCAGGCCCCACAGGGCCCAGGAACATTCAGTACTTC	CASSSPGPTGPRNIQYF
.	TRBV10-3	.	TRBJ1-1	TGTGCCATTGCACAGGATTCGAACACTGAAGCTTTCTTT	CAIAQDSNTEAFF
once	TRBV19	.	TRBJ1-5	TGTGCCAGTAGTATCGGGGGGGGAACAGGGCATTTT	CASSIGGGTGHF
.	TRBV9	.	TRBJ2-5	TGTGCCAGCAGCGTAGGAATAGACCAAGAGACCCAGTACTTC	CASSVGIDQETQYF
.	TRBV16	TRBD1	TRBJ2-7	TGTGCCAGCAGCCATCCGGGACAGGGCACCTACGAGCAGTACTTC	CASSHPGQGTYEQYF
.	TRBV4-1	.	TRBJ1-5	TGCGCCAGCAGCCAACGACAGTTAAAGAAGCCCCAGCATTTT	CASSQRQLKKPQHF
.	TRBV10-2	TRBD2	TRBJ2-2	TGCGCCAGCAATGTACAGCGGGAGAACACCGGGGAGCTGTTTTTT	CASNVQRENTGELFF
.	TRBV30	TRBD2	TRBJ2-1	TGTGCCTGGAGGGGCCAGACTAGCGCCTACAATGAGCAGTTCTTC	CAWRGQTSAYNEQFF
.	TRBV5-6	.	TRBJ1-2	TGTGCCAGCAGCGCCAGGGCGGGCTACACCTTC	CASSARAGYTF
.	TRBV18	.	TRBJ1-1	TGTGCCAGCTCACTCAACAGTAACACTGAAGCTTTCTTT	CASSLNSNTEAFF
.	TRBV30	.	TRBJ1-5	TGTGCCTGGAGTGTAGGGGAGGGCAATCAGCCCCAGCATTTT	CAWSVGEGNQPQHF
.	TRBV10-3	.	TRBJ2-1	TGTGCCATCAGTGAGTCGGTTTGGGGGCTAGCGGACGTCTCAAATGAGCAGTTCTTC	CAISESVWGLADVSNEQFF
.	TRBV5-1	.	TRBJ2-7	TGCGCCAGCACCCAGACGGGTTCCTACGAGCAGTACTTC	CASTQTGSYEQYF
.	TRBV27	TRBD1	TRBJ1-1	TGTGCCACGCAAGAGACAGGGGAGAGTTGGAACACTGAAGCTTTCTTT	CATQETGESWNTEAFF
.	TRBV27	.	TRBJ1-2	TGTGCCAGCAGTTCTCACGGGACATATGGCTACACCTTC	CASSSHGTYGYTF
.	TRBV14	.	TRBJ1-2	TGTGCCAGCAGCCAGGGAGGGGCTCGCTATGGCTACACCTTC	CASSQGGARYGYTF
.	TRBV5-4	TRBD1	TRBJ1-2	TGTGCCAGCAGCTTGGGAGGACAGGCCTCGGACTATGGCTACACCTTC	CASSLGGQASDYGYTF
.	TRBV13	TRBD1	TRBJ1-3	TGTGCCAGCAGCTCCAGGGGGCCAAACACCATATATTTT	CASSSRGPNTIYF
.	TRBV10-3	.	TRBJ2-1	TGTGCCAGCAGAGCCAACGAGGATGAGCAGTTCTTC	CASRANEDEQFF
.	TRBV28	.	TRBJ1-5	TGTGCCAGCAGTTCCACAGGGATGTATAGCAATCAGCCCCAGCATTTT	CASSSTGMYSNQPQHF
once	TRBV27	TRBD2	TRBJ2-1	TGTGCCACCAGATACGGGGGGAGGGCACAGTTCTTC	CATRYGGRAQFF
.	TRBV6-5	TRBD1	TRBJ2-7	TGTGCCAGCGCTAGCCCCCAGGGGGCCTACTACGAGCAGTACTTC	CASASPQGAYYEQYF
.	TRBV2	TRBD1	TRBJ2-7	TGTGCCAGCAGTGAAGGCTTTGGGGACAGACACTACGAGCAGTACTTC	CASSEGFGDRHYEQYF
.	TRBV4-2	.	TRBJ1-2	TGTGCCAGCAGCCAAGTGTTAAACTATGGCTACACCTTC	CASSQVLNYGYTF
.	TRBV28	.	TRBJ2-1	TGTGCCAGCAGTTTGGAGTATGAGCAGTTCTTC	CASSLEYEQFF
.	TRBV5-1	.	TRBJ2-3	TGCGCCAGCAGCTTCGGGGCAGGGGGGAGAGATACGCAGTATTTT	CASSFGAGGRDTQYF